This T cell receptor (beta chain) was sequenced during a study of lymphopenia after photon versus proton radiotherapy. Broader study findings: Post-nadir diversity loss with photons came from oligoclonal expansion, particularly CD8+ Temra cells. In patients who died, overall survival fell as post-nadir TCR diversity dropped more. Relative stability marked proton patients; photon patients lost diversity and naive cells.

Germline trimming cut 3 bases from V and 0 bases from J; bases unmatched to any gene: 7. The germline gives CDR1 SGDLS, CDR2 YYNGEE. The CDR3 has 16 residues. Concerning this clone itself: Its antigen is undetermined.

Measured with immunoSEQ multiplex PCR; TCRdb has only the in-frame clones, and not every one. Altogether fewer than 20,000 clones are present, around nine tenths being singletons, with the ten largest covering 8% to 10%. V gene TRBV9 combines with J gene TRBJ2-5; TRBD2 matches at 8 bases. This receptor was obtained from a man in his 70s with pancreatic cancer. This specimen consisted of peripheral blood, obtained from a patient treated with proton-based radiotherapy. The CDR3, as DNA: TGTGCCAGCAGCGAGAGGGCTAGCGGGCACCAAGAGACCCAGTACTTC. Protein: CASSERASGHQETQYF.